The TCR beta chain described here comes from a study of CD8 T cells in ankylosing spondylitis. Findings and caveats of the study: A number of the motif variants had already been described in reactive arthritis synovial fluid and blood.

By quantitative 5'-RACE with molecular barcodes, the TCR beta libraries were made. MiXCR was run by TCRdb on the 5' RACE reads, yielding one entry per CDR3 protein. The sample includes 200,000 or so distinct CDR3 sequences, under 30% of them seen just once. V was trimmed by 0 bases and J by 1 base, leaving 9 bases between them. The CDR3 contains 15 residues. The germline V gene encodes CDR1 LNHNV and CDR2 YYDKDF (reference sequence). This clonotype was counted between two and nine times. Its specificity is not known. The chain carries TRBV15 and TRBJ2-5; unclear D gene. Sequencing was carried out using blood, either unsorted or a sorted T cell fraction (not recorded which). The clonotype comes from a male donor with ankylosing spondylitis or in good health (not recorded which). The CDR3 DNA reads TGTGCCACCAGCAGAGATCTAAGACTCCAAGAGACCCAGTACTTC. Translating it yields CATSRDLRLQETQYF.